Listed below are T cell receptor beta chains from one sample, sequenced in a study of cytomegalovirus exposure and HLA in healthy donors. TCRdb's copy holds only in-frame clones and misses some; the assay was immunoSEQ multiplex PCR. The sample has about 340,000 clones, about nine tenths seen once. Input material: PBMCs. The origin of the receptors is a young woman in good health and CMV-seronegative. Each CDR3 is given with its conserved first and last residue. D genes are given only for firm matches. Rows give clone size only sometimes, using once, few, many, or a class for an expanded clone.

CDR3: CASSREGGPEGEQYF
DNA: TGCGCCAGCAGCCGGGAGGGGGGACCAGAAGGGGAGCAGTACTTC
D: TRBD2
size: .
J: TRBJ2-7
V: TRBV5-1

CDR3: CASSKTSGLGTDTQYF
DNA: TGTGCCAGTAGTAAGACTAGCGGTCTGGGCACAGATACGCAGTATTTT
D: TRBD2
size: once
J: TRBJ2-3
V: TRBV19

CDR3: CASNLNRASGYGYTF
DNA: TGTGCCAGCAACCTTAACAGGGCCTCTGGCTATGGCTACACCTTC
D: .
size: few
J: TRBJ1-2
V: TRBV6-5

CDR3: CASSYKGPLSYEQYF
DNA: TGTGCCAGCAGTTATAAGGGGCCACTCTCCTACGAGCAGTACTTC
D: .
size: .
J: TRBJ2-7
V: TRBV27

CDR3: CASGPSRTGANYGYTF
DNA: TGTGCTAGTGGTCCTTCCCGGACAGGAGCCAACTATGGCTACACCTTC
D: TRBD1
size: .
J: TRBJ1-2
V: TRBV12-5

CDR3: CASSRRDTQYF
DNA: TGTGCCAGCAGCCGGCGGGATACGCAGTATTTT
D: .
size: .
J: TRBJ2-3
V: TRBV5-4

CDR3: CASSGGGGLVQYF
DNA: TGTGCCAGCTCCGGGGGGGGAGGACTTGTGCAGTACTTC
D: TRBD2
size: .
J: TRBJ2-7
V: TRBV7-2

CDR3: CASSPGTSGTSRSYEQYF
DNA: TGCGCCAGCAGCCCTGGGACTAGCGGGACTAGTAGGTCCTACGAGCAGTACTTC
D: TRBD2
size: .
J: TRBJ2-7
V: TRBV5-1

CDR3: CASNRLAGGYEQYF
DNA: TGCGCCAGCAATAGACTAGCGGGAGGCTACGAGCAGTACTTC
D: TRBD2
size: .
J: TRBJ2-7
V: TRBV5-1

CDR3: CASSYSWDRLNTEAFF
DNA: TGTGCCAGCAGTTACTCATGGGACAGGCTGAACACTGAAGCTTTCTTT
D: TRBD1
size: .
J: TRBJ1-1
V: TRBV6-5

CDR3: CASSPDREQPQHF
DNA: TGTGCCAGCAGCCCCGACAGGGAACAGCCCCAGCATTTT
D: TRBD1
size: .
J: TRBJ1-5
V: TRBV7-2

CDR3: CASSEGGQASYEQYF
DNA: TGTGCCAGCAGTGAAGGGGGACAGGCCTCCTACGAGCAGTACTTC
D: TRBD1
size: .
J: TRBJ2-7
V: TRBV6-1

CDR3: CSVAREGLDEQFF
DNA: TGCAGCGTTGCTCGGGAGGGCCTCGATGAGCAGTTCTTC
D: TRBD2
size: .
J: TRBJ2-1
V: TRBV29-1

CDR3: CASRTQQQDNQPQHF
DNA: TGTGCCAGCAGAACCCAGCAGCAGGATAATCAGCCCCAGCATTTT
D: .
size: .
J: TRBJ1-5
V: TRBV6-6

CDR3: CASSVDRGGNQPQHF
DNA: TGTGCCAGCAGTGTGGATAGGGGCGGCAATCAGCCCCAGCATTTT
D: .
size: .
J: TRBJ1-5
V: TRBV2

CDR3: CASSLVGAGGPDEQYF
DNA: TGCGCCAGCAGCTTGGTAGGAGCGGGAGGGCCAGACGAGCAGTACTTC
D: TRBD2
size: .
J: TRBJ2-7
V: TRBV5-1

CDR3: CASSLPRGTYNEQFF
DNA: TGTGCCAGCAGCTTACCCCGGGGGACCTACAATGAGCAGTTCTTC
D: .
size: .
J: TRBJ2-1
V: TRBV7-2

CDR3: CAASGTGGTYEQYF
DNA: TGTGCAGCATCCGGGACAGGTGGAACCTACGAGCAGTACTTC
D: TRBD1
size: .
J: TRBJ2-7
V: TRBV7-9

CDR3: CAINMAGGPGGAADTQYF
DNA: TGTGCCATCAACATGGCGGGAGGGCCCGGGGGAGCTGCAGATACGCAGTATTTT
D: TRBD2
size: .
J: TRBJ2-3
V: TRBV10-3

CDR3: CASSLAGGRTDTQYF
DNA: TGTGCCAGCAGCTTAGCGGGAGGTCGCACAGATACGCAGTATTTT
D: .
size: .
J: TRBJ2-3
V: TRBV7-9

CDR3: CASSQGDSPYEQYF
DNA: TGTGCCAGCAGCCAAGGGGACTCCCCCTACGAGCAGTACTTC
D: .
size: .
J: TRBJ2-7
V: TRBV4-2

CDR3: CASSSGYGYTF
DNA: TGCGCCAGCAGCTCAGGCTATGGCTACACCTTC
D: .
size: few
J: TRBJ1-2
V: TRBV5-1

CDR3: CASSLGQGYEQYF
DNA: TGTGCCAGCAGTCTCGGGCAGGGCTACGAGCAGTACTTC
D: .
size: .
J: TRBJ2-7
V: TRBV28

CDR3: CASSEGFSVETQYF
DNA: TGTGCCAGCAGTGAAGGGTTCTCGGTAGAGACCCAGTACTTC
D: .
size: .
J: TRBJ2-5
V: TRBV2

CDR3: CSVGFLQLNTEAFF
DNA: TGCAGCGTTGGGTTCCTACAGCTGAACACTGAAGCTTTCTTT
D: .
size: .
J: TRBJ1-1
V: TRBV29-1

CDR3: CASSPGTADEKLFF
DNA: TGTGCCAGCAGCCCCGGGACAGCGGATGAAAAACTGTTTTTT
D: TRBD1
size: .
J: TRBJ1-4
V: TRBV6-5

CDR3: CASRPILSGGPYEQYF
DNA: TGCGCCAGCAGGCCTATCCTTAGCGGGGGCCCCTACGAGCAGTACTTC
D: TRBD2
size: .
J: TRBJ2-7
V: TRBV4-3

CDR3: CASSPRDRGLYGYTF
DNA: TGTGCCAGCAGTCCACGGGACAGGGGGTTGTATGGCTACACCTTC
D: TRBD1
size: .
J: TRBJ1-2
V: TRBV27

CDR3: CASSLEFNEQYF
DNA: TGTGCCAGCAGCTTAGAATTTAACGAGCAGTACTTC
D: .
size: .
J: TRBJ2-7
V: TRBV7-2

CDR3: CASSVGPTSEQYF
DNA: TGTGCCAGCAGCGTGGGCCCTACCTCCGAGCAGTACTTC
D: .
size: .
J: TRBJ2-7
V: TRBV9

CDR3: CASSPIPREGYGYTF
DNA: TGTGCCAGCAGCCCCATCCCCCGGGAGGGATATGGCTACACCTTC
D: .
size: .
J: TRBJ1-2
V: TRBV28

CDR3: CASRPGTNTGELFF
DNA: TGTGCCAGCAGGCCGGGGACGAACACCGGGGAGCTGTTTTTT
D: .
size: .
J: TRBJ2-2
V: TRBV5-4

CDR3: CAAGRTNYGYTF
DNA: TGTGCCGCGGGGCGGACTAACTATGGCTACACCTTC
D: .
size: .
J: TRBJ1-2
V: TRBV2

CDR3: CASSVVSPGLARLREQYF
DNA: TGTGCCAGCAGCGTAGTCAGCCCGGGACTAGCTCGTTTGCGGGAGCAGTACTTC
D: TRBD2
size: .
J: TRBJ2-7
V: TRBV9

CDR3: CASRGSGQINQPQHF
DNA: TGTGCCAGCAGGGGCTCGGGACAGATCAATCAGCCCCAGCATTTT
D: TRBD1
size: .
J: TRBJ1-5
V: TRBV27

CDR3: CASSPTGGLQYF
DNA: TGTGCCAGTAGTCCCACCGGGGGACTTCAGTACTTC
D: .
size: once
J: TRBJ2-7
V: TRBV19

CDR3: CASRPPGGYEQYF
DNA: TGTGCCAGCAGACCACCGGGGGGTTACGAGCAGTACTTC
D: TRBD2
size: .
J: TRBJ2-7
V: TRBV6-5

CDR3: CASSPGETANYGYTF
DNA: TGTGCCAGCAGCCCTGGAGAGACCGCTAACTATGGCTACACCTTC
D: .
size: .
J: TRBJ1-2
V: TRBV7-9

CDR3: CASSELAGGLDTQYF
DNA: TGTGCCAGCAGTGAACTAGCGGGAGGGCTGGATACGCAGTATTTT
D: TRBD2
size: .
J: TRBJ2-3
V: TRBV6-1

CDR3: CASSRTGLPNTGELFF
DNA: TGTGCCAGCAGCCGAACCGGACTACCGAACACCGGGGAGCTGTTTTTT
D: .
size: .
J: TRBJ2-2
V: TRBV9